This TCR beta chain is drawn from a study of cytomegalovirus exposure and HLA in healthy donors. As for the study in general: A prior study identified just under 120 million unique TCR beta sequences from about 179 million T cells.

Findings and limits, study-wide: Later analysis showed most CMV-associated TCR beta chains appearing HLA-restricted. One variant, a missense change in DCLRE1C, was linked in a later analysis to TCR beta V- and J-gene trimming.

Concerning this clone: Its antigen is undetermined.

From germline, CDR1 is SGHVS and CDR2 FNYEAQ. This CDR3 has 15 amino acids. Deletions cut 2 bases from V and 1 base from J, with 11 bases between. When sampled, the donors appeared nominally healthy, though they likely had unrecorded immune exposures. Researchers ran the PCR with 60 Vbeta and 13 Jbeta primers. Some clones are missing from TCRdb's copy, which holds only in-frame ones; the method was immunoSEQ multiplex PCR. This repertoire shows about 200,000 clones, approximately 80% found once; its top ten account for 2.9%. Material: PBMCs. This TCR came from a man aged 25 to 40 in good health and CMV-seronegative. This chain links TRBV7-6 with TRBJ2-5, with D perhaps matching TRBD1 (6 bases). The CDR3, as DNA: TGTGCCAGCAGCTTATTTACAGGGATCCAAGAGACCCAGTACTTC. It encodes CASSLFTGIQETQYF.